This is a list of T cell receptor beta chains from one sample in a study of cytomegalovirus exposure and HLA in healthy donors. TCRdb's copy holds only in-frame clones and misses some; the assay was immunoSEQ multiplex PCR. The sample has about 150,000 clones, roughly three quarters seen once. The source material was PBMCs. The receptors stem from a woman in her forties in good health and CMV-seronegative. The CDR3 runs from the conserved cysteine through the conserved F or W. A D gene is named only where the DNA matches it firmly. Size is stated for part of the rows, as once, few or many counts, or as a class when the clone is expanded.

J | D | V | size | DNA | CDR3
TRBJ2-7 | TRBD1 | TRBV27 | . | TGTGCCAGCAGTTTGGCAGGGGGCTACGAGCAGTACTTC | CASSLAGGYEQYF
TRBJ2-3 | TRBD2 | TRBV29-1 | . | TGCAGCGTTCAAGGGGAGGGAGGCTCAGATACGCAGTATTTT | CSVQGEGGSDTQYF
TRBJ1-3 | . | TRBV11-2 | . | TGTGCCAGCAGTCCCGACTGGGGAAACACCATATATTTT | CASSPDWGNTIYF
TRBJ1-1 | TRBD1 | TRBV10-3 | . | TGTGCCATCAGGGCCGGGACAGGGAAGGGCGAAGCTTTCTTT | CAIRAGTGKGEAFF
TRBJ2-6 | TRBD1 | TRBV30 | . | TGTGCCTGGAGTGTCGGGTGGACAGGGGTATGGGCTGGGGCCAACGTCCTGACTTTC | CAWSVGWTGVWAGANVLTF
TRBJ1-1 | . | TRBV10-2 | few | TGCGCCAGCAGGGCTGACAAGTCGGTGTTCAACACTGAAGCTTTCTTT | CASRADKSVFNTEAFF
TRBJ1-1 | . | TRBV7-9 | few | TGTGCCAGCAGCCTTAACACTGAAGCTTTCTTT | CASSLNTEAFF
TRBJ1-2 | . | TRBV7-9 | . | TGTGCCAGCAGCTTATCCCACCCCGGGTCCTTC | CASSLSHPGSF
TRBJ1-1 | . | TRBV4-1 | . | TGCGCCAGCAGCCAAGGTCCACAGGGTGGGGTACAAGCTTTCTTT | CASSQGPQGGVQAFF
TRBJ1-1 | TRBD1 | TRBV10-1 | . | TGCGCCAGCAGTCGACAGGGATTTGGGACTGAAGCTTTCTTT | CASSRQGFGTEAFF
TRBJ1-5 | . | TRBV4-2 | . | TGTGCCAGCAGCCGAGTATATGGGGGGATTAATAGCAATCAGCCCCAGCATTTT | CASSRVYGGINSNQPQHF
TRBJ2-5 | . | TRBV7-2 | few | TGTGCCAGCAGCTCACAGGGGGGGCGGCAAGAGACCCAGTACTTC | CASSSQGGRQETQYF
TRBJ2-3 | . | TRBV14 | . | TGTGCCAGCAGCCAGGGCGTATTAACAGATACGCAGTATTTT | CASSQGVLTDTQYF
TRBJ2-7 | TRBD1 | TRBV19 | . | TGTGCCAGTAGTTTCACGGACAGGGACGAGCAGTACTTC | CASSFTDRDEQYF
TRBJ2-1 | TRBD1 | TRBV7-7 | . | TGTGCTAGCAGCCCGGCCGGGACAGGCTACAATGAGCAGTTCTTC | CASSPAGTGYNEQFF
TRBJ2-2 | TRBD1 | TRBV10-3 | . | TGTGCCATCGGACAGGGGACCGGGGAGCTGTTTTTT | CAIGQGTGELFF
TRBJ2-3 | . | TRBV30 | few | TGTGCCTGGAGCCGGTACAGAAGCACAGATACGCAGTATTTT | CAWSRYRSTDTQYF
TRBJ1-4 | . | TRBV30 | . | TGTGCCTGGAGTCGGTCTCTGACAGCCGCAACTAATGAAAAACTGTTTTTT | CAWSRSLTAATNEKLFF
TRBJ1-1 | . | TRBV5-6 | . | TGTGCCAGCAGTTGGGGACTTGAAGCTTTCTTT | CASSWGLEAFF
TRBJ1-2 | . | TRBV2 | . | TGTGCCAGCAGTGCGCGAGGATCCTATGGCTACACCTTC | CASSARGSYGYTF
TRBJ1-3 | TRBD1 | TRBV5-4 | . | TGTGCCAGCACCATAGGAGGGGGCCGAAACACCATATATTTT | CASTIGGGRNTIYF
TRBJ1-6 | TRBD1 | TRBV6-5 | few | TGTGCCAGCAGTTACTCGAGACAGGGCTGGGGGCTCCACTTT | CASSYSRQGWGLHF
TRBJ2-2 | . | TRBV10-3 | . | TGTGCCATCAGTGATTATGCAGGCACGAACACCGGGGAGCTGTTTTTT | CAISDYAGTNTGELFF
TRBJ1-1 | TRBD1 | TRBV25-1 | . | TGTGCCAGCAGTGCTCAGCGACAGGGTTCCAACACTGAAGCTTTCTTT | CASSAQRQGSNTEAFF
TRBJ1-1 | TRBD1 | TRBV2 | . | TGTGCCAGCAGTGGACAACAGGGGGGGAACACTGAAGCTTTCTTT | CASSGQQGGNTEAFF
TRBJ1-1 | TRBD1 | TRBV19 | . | TGTGCCAGTAGGTCCGGACAGGGTGGGAACACTGAAGCTTTCTTT | CASRSGQGGNTEAFF
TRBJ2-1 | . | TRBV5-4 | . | TGTGCCACACAGAGAGCCACCTACAATGAGCAGTTCTTC | CATQRATYNEQFF
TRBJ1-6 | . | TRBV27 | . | TGTGCCAGCAGTTTAGAAACTAGGGAAGGGAATTCACCCCTCCACTTT | CASSLETREGNSPLHF
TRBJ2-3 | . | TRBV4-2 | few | TGTGCCAGCAGCCAAGAGGAGGGGATGGGCACAGATACGCAGTATTTT | CASSQEEGMGTDTQYF
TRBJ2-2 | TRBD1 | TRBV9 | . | TGTGCCAGCAGGGACAGGTTGAGCACCGGGGAGCTGTTTTTT | CASRDRLSTGELFF
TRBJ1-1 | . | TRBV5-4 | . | TGTGCCAGCAGCTTGGAGGGGCGGAAGGCTTTCTTT | CASSLEGRKAFF
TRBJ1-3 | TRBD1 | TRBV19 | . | TGTGCCAGTAGCCGACAGGGGGCTGGAAACACCATATATTTT | CASSRQGAGNTIYF
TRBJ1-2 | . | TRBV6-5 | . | TGTGCCAGCAGTTACTCGGGGGGAGGGTATGGCTACACCTTC | CASSYSGGGYGYTF
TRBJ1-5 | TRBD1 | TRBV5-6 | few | TGTGCCAGCAGCTTAACAGGGGTTGGCAATCAGCCCCAGCATTTT | CASSLTGVGNQPQHF
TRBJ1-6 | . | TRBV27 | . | TGTGCCAGCAGTTTACGGAAGAGGAATTCACCCCTCCACTTT | CASSLRKRNSPLHF
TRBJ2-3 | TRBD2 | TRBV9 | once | TGTGCCAGCAGCGTAGGAGGCGGGGGGACGAGCACAGATACGCAGTATTTT | CASSVGGGGTSTDTQYF
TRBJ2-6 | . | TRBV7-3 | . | TGTGCCAGCAGCCCACAGGGCTCTGGGGCCAACGTCCTGACTTTC | CASSPQGSGANVLTF
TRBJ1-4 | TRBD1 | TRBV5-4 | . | TGTGCCAGCAGCTTGCGCTCAGGGGGCAGGGCTAATGAAAAACTGTTTTTT | CASSLRSGGRANEKLFF
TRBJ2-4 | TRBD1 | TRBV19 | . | TGTGCCAGTAGTTGGACCCCGCCGGGACAGAGGACGCTAGCCAAAAACATTCAGTACTTC | CASSWTPPGQRTLAKNIQYF
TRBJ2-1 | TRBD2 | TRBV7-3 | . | TGTGCCAGCAGCTTGAGGGGGACGGGAGGGAGGAACGATGAGCAGTTCTTC | CASSLRGTGGRNDEQFF
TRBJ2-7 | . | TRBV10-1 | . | TGCGCCAGCAGTGAAGTTGCGGGGTCCAACGAGCAGTACTTC | CASSEVAGSNEQYF
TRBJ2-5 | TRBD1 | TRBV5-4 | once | TGTGCCAGCGCACCGGGACAGGGGGCTCGGAAAGAGACCCAGTACTTC | CASAPGQGARKETQYF
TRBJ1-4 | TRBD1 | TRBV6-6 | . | TGTGCCAGCAGCCCCCGGGGACAGGGGGCGAGGGAAAAACTGTTTTTT | CASSPRGQGAREKLFF
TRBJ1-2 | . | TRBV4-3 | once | TGCGCCAGCAGCCAAGACAGGGTTTATGGCTACACCTTC | CASSQDRVYGYTF
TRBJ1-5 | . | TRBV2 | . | TGTGCCAGCAGTGACCGTAGGGGGGGTAGCAATCAGCCCCAGCATTTT | CASSDRRGGSNQPQHF
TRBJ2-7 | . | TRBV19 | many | TGTGCCAGTAGCCCCGGGACATCCTCGTGGGAGCAGTACTTC | CASSPGTSSWEQYF
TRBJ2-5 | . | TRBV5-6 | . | TGTGCCAGCAGCAACCTAGTGGGAGAGACCCAGTACTTC | CASSNLVGETQYF
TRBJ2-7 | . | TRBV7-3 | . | TGTGCCAGCAGCTTAAACAGGGATGACAACGAGCAGTACTTC | CASSLNRDDNEQYF
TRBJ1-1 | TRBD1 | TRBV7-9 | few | TGTGCCAGCAGCTTCCCAACAGGGGCGGCTCAGAACACTGAAGCTTTCTTT | CASSFPTGAAQNTEAFF
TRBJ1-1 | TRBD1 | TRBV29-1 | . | TGCAGCGTTGAACGACAGGGTAGGGGAGAAGCTTTCTTT | CSVERQGRGEAFF